These T cell receptor beta chains were read from a single sample in a study of blood T cell repertoires in COVID-19. Clones were sequenced by immunoSEQ multiplex PCR, and TCRdb holds only the in-frame ones, with some missing. Among 52,000 or so clones listed, 70% to 85% were seen once. The sequenced sample consisted of peripheral blood. The origin of the receptors is a human donor in a cohort sampled during active COVID-19. Each CDR3 is given with its conserved first and last residue. The D gene is left open where the match is weak. Rows give clone size only sometimes, using once, few, many, or a class for an expanded clone.

v_call,clone_size,d_call,j_call,cdr3_aa,cdr3_nt
TRBV6-5,NA,TRBD1,TRBJ2-5,CASRQGQETQYF,TGTGCCAGTAGACAGGGCCAAGAGACCCAGTACTTC
TRBV27,NA,TRBD1,TRBJ2-7,CASSPRDRVTEGYEQYF,TGTGCCAGCAGTCCCCGGGACAGGGTAACAGAAGGTTACGAGCAGTACTTC
TRBV7-8,NA,NA,TRBJ1-3,CASSFRGAGNTIYF,TGTGCCAGCAGCTTCCGGGGGGCCGGAAACACCATATATTTT
TRBV6-1,NA,NA,TRBJ1-6,CASSDMSSYNSPLHF,TGTGCCAGCAGTGATATGAGCTCCTATAATTCACCCCTCCACTTT
TRBV6-1,NA,NA,TRBJ1-4,CASSEQVREKLFF,TGTGCCAGCAGTGAACAGGTTAGAGAAAAACTGTTTTTT
TRBV2,NA,TRBD2,TRBJ2-7,CASSEAGGVSYEQYF,TGTGCCAGCAGTGAAGCGGGAGGGGTCTCCTACGAGCAGTACTTC
TRBV4-3,NA,NA,TRBJ1-5,CASSQTGFSQPQHF,TGCGCCAGCAGCCAAACAGGGTTCAGTCAGCCCCAGCATTTT
TRBV15,NA,TRBD1,TRBJ2-1,CATSSQDRGGGSEQFF,TGTGCCACCAGCAGCCAAGACAGGGGTGGGGGGAGTGAGCAGTTCTTC
TRBV5-6,NA,NA,TRBJ2-3,CASTWSGDTQYF,TGTGCCAGCACTTGGTCGGGGGATACGCAGTATTTT
TRBV3-1/TRBV3-2,NA,NA,TRBJ2-1,CASSQDLASSYNEQFF,TGTGCCAGCAGCCAAGATTTGGCCAGCTCCTACAATGAGCAGTTCTTC
TRBV2,NA,NA,TRBJ1-2,CASRGGRTDYGYTF,TGTGCCAGCAGGGGGGGACGGACGGACTATGGCTACACCTTC
TRBV7-2,NA,NA,TRBJ2-1,CASSVLLVSGEQFF,TGTGCCAGCAGCGTTCTACTTGTCTCCGGTGAGCAGTTCTTC
TRBV4-1,NA,TRBD2,TRBJ2-1,CASSQAPSGSSYNEQFF,TGCGCCAGCAGCCAGGCCCCTAGCGGAAGCTCCTACAATGAGCAGTTCTTC
TRBV7-9,NA,TRBD2,TRBJ2-3,CASSLQAGGFGDTQYF,TGTGCCAGCAGCTTACAAGCGGGAGGGTTCGGAGATACGCAGTATTTT
TRBV9,NA,NA,TRBJ1-4,CASSATEAGGSGTNEKLFF,TGTGCCAGCAGCGCGACAGAGGCCGGGGGATCGGGGACTAATGAAAAACTGTTTTTT
TRBV29-1,NA,NA,TRBJ2-7,CSAFSLGEQYF,TGCAGCGCATTTAGCCTGGGTGAGCAGTACTTC
TRBV7-9,NA,TRBD1,TRBJ1-3,CASSLMDYRDRGGNTIYF,TGTGCCAGCAGCTTAATGGACTACCGGGACAGGGGTGGAAACACCATATATTTT
TRBV7-6,NA,NA,TRBJ2-1,CASSRDWNEQFF,TGTGCCAGCAGCCGGGACTGGAATGAGCAGTTCTTC
TRBV15,NA,NA,TRBJ2-7,CATSRAVTGRYEQYF,TGTGCCACCAGCAGGGCCGTGACAGGCCGTTACGAGCAGTACTTC
TRBV19,NA,NA,TRBJ2-7,CASTRQAPCEQYF,TGTGCCAGTACGAGACAGGCCCCTTGCGAGCAGTACTTC
TRBV6-5,NA,TRBD2,TRBJ2-5,CASSPVRGAQYF,TGTGCCAGCAGCCCCGTGCGGGGGGCCCAGTACTTC
TRBV9,once,NA,TRBJ2-5,CASSTAPQETQYF,TGTGCCAGCAGCACAGCTCCGCAAGAGACCCAGTACTTC
TRBV2,NA,NA,TRBJ1-4,CASRVEGEKLFF,TGTGCCAGCAGAGTTGAGGGTGAAAAACTGTTTTTT
TRBV24-1,NA,NA,TRBJ2-5,CATSDSNLAKTQYF,TGTGCCACCAGTGATTCGAACTTAGCAAAGACCCAGTACTTC
TRBV3-1/TRBV3-2,NA,NA,TRBJ2-1,CASSPRVFGEQFF,TGTGCCAGCAGCCCTCGAGTCTTCGGTGAGCAGTTCTTC
TRBV7-3,NA,TRBD1,TRBJ2-2,CASSPGQGAPTGELFF,TGTGCCAGCAGCCCTGGACAGGGGGCGCCCACCGGGGAGCTGTTTTTT
TRBV7-8,NA,NA,TRBJ2-7,CASSLSAGVGYEQYF,TGTGCCAGCAGCTTATCCGCAGGGGTGGGCTACGAGCAGTACTTC
TRBV7-8,NA,NA,TRBJ1-6,CASSRRGLGSYNSPLHF,TGTGCCAGCAGCCGAAGAGGGCTGGGCTCCTATAATTCACCCCTCCACTTT
TRBV19,once,NA,TRBJ1-5,CASSIDLGGNQPQHF,TGTGCCAGTAGTATAGATCTTGGGGGGAATCAGCCCCAGCATTTT
TRBV7-2,NA,NA,TRBJ1-2,CASSWGGYGYTF,TGTGCCAGCAGTTGGGGAGGCTATGGCTACACCTTC
TRBV5-1,NA,NA,TRBJ2-7,CASSLEQGPYEQYF,TGCGCCAGCAGCTTGGAACAGGGTCCCTACGAGCAGTACTTC
TRBV5-1,NA,TRBD1,TRBJ1-4,CASSPGTVEKLFF,TGCGCCAGCAGCCCCGGGACAGTCGAAAAACTGTTTTTT
TRBV10-3,few,NA,TRBJ1-6,CAIGDWEYSPLHF,TGTGCCATCGGGGACTGGGAGTATTCACCCCTCCACTTT
TRBV19,NA,TRBD1,TRBJ1-1,CASSRAQQGASTEAFF,TGTGCCAGTAGTAGGGCACAACAGGGGGCGTCCACTGAAGCTTTCTTT
TRBV19,NA,TRBD1,TRBJ1-2,CASRRTGVDGYTF,TGTGCCAGTAGGAGGACAGGGGTCGATGGCTACACCTTC
TRBV19,NA,NA,TRBJ2-1,CASRGTYNEQFF,TGTGCCAGTAGGGGCACTTACAATGAGCAGTTCTTC
TRBV5-1,once,NA,TRBJ2-5,CASSEGGPLQETQYF,TGCGCCAGCAGTGAAGGGGGTCCCCTTCAAGAGACCCAGTACTTC
TRBV19,NA,TRBD2,TRBJ2-3,CASSILAGGTDTQYF,TGTGCCAGTAGTATCTTAGCGGGCGGCACAGATACGCAGTATTTT
TRBV5-1,NA,NA,TRBJ2-3,CASSLRPEDTDTQYF,TGCGCCAGCAGCTTGAGGCCCGAGGATACAGATACGCAGTATTTT
TRBV15,NA,NA,TRBJ2-1,CATSRGQARNEQFF,TGTGCCACCAGCAGAGGACAGGCCCGAAATGAGCAGTTCTTC
TRBV9,NA,TRBD2,TRBJ2-3,CASSVETGGRTQYF,TGTGCCAGCAGCGTAGAAACGGGGGGGCGCACGCAGTATTTT
TRBV3-1/TRBV3-2,NA,TRBD2,TRBJ2-1,CASSQAGTSGGGEQFF,TGTGCCAGCAGCCAAGCGGGGACTAGCGGGGGGGGTGAGCAGTTCTTC
TRBV6-1,few,TRBD2,TRBJ2-1,CASSESAGGNHNEQFF,TGTGCCAGCAGTGAAAGCGCGGGGGGGAATCACAATGAGCAGTTCTTC
TRBV5-1,NA,NA,TRBJ2-2,CASSSGAGELFF,TGCGCCAGCAGCTCAGGGGCCGGGGAGCTGTTTTTT
TRBV19,NA,NA,TRBJ1-2,CASSSSGGRSGYTF,TGTGCCAGTAGTAGTTCGGGGGGCAGAAGTGGCTACACCTTC
TRBV18,NA,TRBD1,TRBJ1-1,CASRKGTGIRNTEAFF,TGTGCCAGCAGAAAAGGGACAGGGATTCGGAACACTGAAGCTTTCTTT
TRBV27,NA,NA,TRBJ2-5,CASRMGQGTQYF,TGTGCCAGCAGGATGGGCCAGGGGACCCAGTACTTC
TRBV27,NA,NA,TRBJ2-7,CASRTQGRGALEQYF,TGTGCCAGCAGAACGCAGGGCAGGGGTGCCTTAGAGCAGTACTTC
TRBV9,NA,TRBD1,TRBJ1-3,CASSPLTGSFSGNTIYF,TGTGCCAGCAGCCCCCTGACAGGGAGCTTCTCTGGAAACACCATATATTTT
TRBV28,NA,NA,TRBJ1-1,CASRTRGGRDTEAFF,TGTGCCAGCAGAACTAGGGGGGGCAGGGACACTGAAGCTTTCTTT
TRBV19,NA,NA,TRBJ1-4,CASSPNLRGLFF,TGTGCCAGTAGTCCAAACCTGCGAGGACTGTTTTTT
TRBV7-3,NA,TRBD2,TRBJ2-3,CASSPFSGIPDTQYF,TGTGCCAGCAGCCCCTTTAGCGGGATCCCAGATACGCAGTATTTT
TRBV27,few,NA,TRBJ2-7,CASSKGGRGNEQYF,TGTGCCAGCAGTAAAGGAGGCAGGGGTAACGAGCAGTACTTC